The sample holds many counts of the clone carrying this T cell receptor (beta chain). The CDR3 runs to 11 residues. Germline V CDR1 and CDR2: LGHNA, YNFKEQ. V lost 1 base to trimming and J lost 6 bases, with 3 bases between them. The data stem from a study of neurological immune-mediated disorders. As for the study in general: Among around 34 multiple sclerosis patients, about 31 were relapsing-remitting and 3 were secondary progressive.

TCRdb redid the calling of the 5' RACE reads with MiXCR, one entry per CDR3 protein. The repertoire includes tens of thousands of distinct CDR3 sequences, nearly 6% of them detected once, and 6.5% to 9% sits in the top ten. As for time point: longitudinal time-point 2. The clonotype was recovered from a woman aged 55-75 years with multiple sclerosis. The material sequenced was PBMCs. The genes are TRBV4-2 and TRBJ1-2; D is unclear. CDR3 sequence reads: CASSQGNGYTF. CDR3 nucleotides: TGTGCCAGCAGCCAAGGGAATGGCTACACCTTC.